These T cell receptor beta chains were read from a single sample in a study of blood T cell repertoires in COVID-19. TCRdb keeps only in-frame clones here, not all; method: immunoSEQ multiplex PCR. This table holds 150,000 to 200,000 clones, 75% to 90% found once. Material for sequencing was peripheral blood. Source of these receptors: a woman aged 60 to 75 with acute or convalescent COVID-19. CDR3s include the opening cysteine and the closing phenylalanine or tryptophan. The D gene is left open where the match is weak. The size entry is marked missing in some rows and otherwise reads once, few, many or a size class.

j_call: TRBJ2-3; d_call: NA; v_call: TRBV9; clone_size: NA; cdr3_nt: TGTGCCAGCACCCAGGGGTACGTCGGATCTACGCAGTATTTT; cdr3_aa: CASTQGYVGSTQYF
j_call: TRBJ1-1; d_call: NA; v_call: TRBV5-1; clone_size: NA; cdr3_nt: TGCGCCAGCAGCTTGTCGGGGAAATGGGAGAACACTGAAGCTTTCTTT; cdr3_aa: CASSLSGKWENTEAFF
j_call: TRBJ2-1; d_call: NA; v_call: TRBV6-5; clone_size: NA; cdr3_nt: TGTGCCAGCAGTTACTCGGGGCGGGGCAATGAGCAGTTCTTC; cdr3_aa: CASSYSGRGNEQFF
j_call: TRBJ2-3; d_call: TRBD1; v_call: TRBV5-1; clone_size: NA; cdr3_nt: TGCGCCAGCAGCTACGGACAGGGGGGTACAGATACGCAGTATTTT; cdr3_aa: CASSYGQGGTDTQYF
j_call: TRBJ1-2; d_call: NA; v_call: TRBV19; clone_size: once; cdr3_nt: TGTGCCAGTAGAGACCCAGGGGAAACTAACTATGGCTACACCTTC; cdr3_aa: CASRDPGETNYGYTF
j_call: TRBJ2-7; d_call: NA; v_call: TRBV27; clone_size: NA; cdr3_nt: TGTGCCAGCAGTCCCCTAAGCTCCTACGAGCAGTACTTC; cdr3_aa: CASSPLSSYEQYF
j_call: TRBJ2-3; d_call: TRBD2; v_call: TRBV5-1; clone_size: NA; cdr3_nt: TGCGCCAGCAGCTTGGCCGGGGCGGGAGGTACATTCACAGATACGCAGTATTTT; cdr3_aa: CASSLAGAGGTFTDTQYF
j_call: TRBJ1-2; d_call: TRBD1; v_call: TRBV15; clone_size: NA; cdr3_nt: TGTGCCACCGGCAGACAGGGGGTAGAGTATGGCTACACCTTC; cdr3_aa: CATGRQGVEYGYTF
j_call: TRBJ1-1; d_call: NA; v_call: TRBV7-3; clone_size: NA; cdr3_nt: TGTGCCAGCAGTGTGGGGGGAAGTCGTGAAGCTTTCTTT; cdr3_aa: CASSVGGSREAFF
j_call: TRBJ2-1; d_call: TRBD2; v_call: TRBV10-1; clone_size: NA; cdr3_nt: TGCGCCAGCAGTGAGTCCGGACTAGCGGGCTACAATGAGCAGTTCTTC; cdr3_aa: CASSESGLAGYNEQFF
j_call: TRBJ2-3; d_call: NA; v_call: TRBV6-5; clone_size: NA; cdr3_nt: TGTGCCAGCAGATCCAGAACAGATACGCAGTATTTT; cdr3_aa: CASRSRTDTQYF
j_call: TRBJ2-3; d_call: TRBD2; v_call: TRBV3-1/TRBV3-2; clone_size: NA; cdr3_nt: TGTGCCAGCAGCCAAGACGGACTAGCGGGAGCTGATACGCAGTATTTT; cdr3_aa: CASSQDGLAGADTQYF
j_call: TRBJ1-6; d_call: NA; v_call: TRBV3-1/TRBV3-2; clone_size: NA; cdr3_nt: TGTGCCAGCAGCCCCGGGGATGGGAATTCACCCCTCCACTTT; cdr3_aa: CASSPGDGNSPLHF
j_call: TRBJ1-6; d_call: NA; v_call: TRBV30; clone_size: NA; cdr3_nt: TGTGCCTGGAGTGAGAGTGCTAATTCACCCCTCCACTTT; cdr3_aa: CAWSESANSPLHF
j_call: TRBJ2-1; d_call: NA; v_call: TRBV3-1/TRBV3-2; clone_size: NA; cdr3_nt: TGTGCCAGCAGCCAGGGGGGACTCGGTGAGCAGTTCTTC; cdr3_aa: CASSQGGLGEQFF
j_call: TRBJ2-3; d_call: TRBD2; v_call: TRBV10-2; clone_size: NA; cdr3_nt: TGCGCCACGTGGCGGGAGGCAGATACGCAGTATTTT; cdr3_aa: CATWREADTQYF
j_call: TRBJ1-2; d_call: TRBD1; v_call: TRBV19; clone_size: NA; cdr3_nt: TGTGCCACCTCGCCAGGGACAGGGTATCCGACTAACTATGGCTACACCTTC; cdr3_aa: CATSPGTGYPTNYGYTF
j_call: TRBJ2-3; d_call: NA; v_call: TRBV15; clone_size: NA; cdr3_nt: TGTGCCACCAGCCCAGGACTGCCCACAGATACGCAGTATTTT; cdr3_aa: CATSPGLPTDTQYF
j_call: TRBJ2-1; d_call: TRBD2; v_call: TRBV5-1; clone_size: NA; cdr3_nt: TGCGCCAGCAGCTTGGTCGTCAGCGGGGGGACGGAGCAGTTCTTC; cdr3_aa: CASSLVVSGGTEQFF
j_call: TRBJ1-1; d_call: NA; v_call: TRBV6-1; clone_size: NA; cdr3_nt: TGTGCCAGCAGCCTGGGACATCAGAACACTGAAGCTTTCTTT; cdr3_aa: CASSLGHQNTEAFF
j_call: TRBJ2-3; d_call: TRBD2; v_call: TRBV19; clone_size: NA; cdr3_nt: TGTGCCAGTAGTAGTGGACTAGGATCCGATACGCAGTATTTT; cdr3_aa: CASSSGLGSDTQYF
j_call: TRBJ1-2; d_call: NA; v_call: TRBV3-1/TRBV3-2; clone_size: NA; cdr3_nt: TGTGCCAGCAGCCAATTCTCCAGGGTTTATGGCTACACCTTC; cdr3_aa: CASSQFSRVYGYTF
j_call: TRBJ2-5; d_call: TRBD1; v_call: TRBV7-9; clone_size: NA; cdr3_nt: TGTGCCAGCAGCTTAGCCCTGGACAGGCGTGCGGAGACCCAGTACTTC; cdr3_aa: CASSLALDRRAETQYF
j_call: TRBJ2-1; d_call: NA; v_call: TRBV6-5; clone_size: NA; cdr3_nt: TGTGCCAGCAGTTCGGTAGTGCTCAATGAGCAGTTCTTC; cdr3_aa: CASSSVVLNEQFF
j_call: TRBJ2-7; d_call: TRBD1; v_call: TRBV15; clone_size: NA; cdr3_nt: TGTGCCACCAGCAGATCCGGAGCGGGACAGGGGGTCTACGAGCAGTACTTC; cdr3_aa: CATSRSGAGQGVYEQYF
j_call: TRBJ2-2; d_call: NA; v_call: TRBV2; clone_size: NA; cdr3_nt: TGTGCCAGCAGGGTCGGGGGAGCCGGAACCGGGGAGCTGTTTTTT; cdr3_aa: CASRVGGAGTGELFF